One sample yielded the 7 T cell receptor beta chains listed below, sequenced in a study of control samples from healthy donors and cancer patients. Produced via immunoSEQ multiplex PCR; TCRdb's table is partial and in-frame only. The sample has about 84,000 clones; 65% to 90% are singletons. Sequenced material: PBMCs. These receptors were obtained from a man in his sixties with head and neck cancer.

The chain uses TRBV6-5 and TRBJ1-5, with unresolved D. The CDR3 extends over 14 amino acids. Trimming took off 0 bases at V and 6 bases at J, with 9 bases between the two ends. CDR1 is MNHEY, CDR2 SVGAGI, per germline. Written as DNA, the CDR3 is TGTGCCAGCAGTTACTCGAGTCGGACTCAGCCCCAGCATTTT. Protein: CASSYSSRTQPQHF.

The CDR3 here is CASVRLLTGELFF. The CDR3 nucleotides read TGTGCCAGCGTGAGACTCCTGACCGGGGAGCTGTTTTTT. The chain is built from TRBV2 and TRBJ2-2, with D unresolved. The ends were cut back, 8 bases at V and 5 bases at J, with 12 bases in the middle. From germline, CDR1 is SNHLY and CDR2 FYNNEI. This CDR3 spans 13 amino acids.

The rearrangement links TRBV7-8 to TRBJ2-4, with 7 bases that match TRBD2. CDR3 length: 14 residues. The germline V gene encodes CDR1 SGHVS and CDR2 FQNEAQ. V shed 4 bases, J shed 8 bases, and the junction held 8 bases outside the gene matches. CDR3 loop: CASSSGGGSDIQYF. In DNA form, the CDR3 reads TGTGCCAGCAGCTCTGGGGGAGGGTCGGACATTCAGTACTTC.

The chain is built from TRBV3-1 (or the pseudogene TRBV3-2) and TRBJ1-1; D ambiguous. With 0 bases removed from V and 7 bases from J, the gap between germline ends came to 12 bases. The CDR3 runs 14 residues. Germline V gene data show CDR1 as LGHDT and CDR2 as YNNKEL (reference sequence). The CDR3 DNA sequence: TGTGCCAGCAGCCAAGATCTTGACTGGTTTGAAGCTTTCTTT. It is translated as CASSQDLDWFEAFF.

V usage is TRBV5-4 and J usage is TRBJ1-5; D ambiguous. This CDR3 has 13 residues. The V end was cut by 0 bases, the J end by 5 bases, with 6 bases between. Germline V CDR1 and CDR2: SGHNT, YYREEE (reference sequence). The CDR3 loop reads CASSLDWDQPQHF. The CDR3 DNA reads TGTGCCAGCAGCTTGGATTGGGATCAGCCCCAGCATTTT.

The chain combines TRBV30 with TRBJ2-7, with TRBD2 identical over 15 bases. The CDR3 runs 17 residues. Germline-derived CDR1 and CDR2 are GTSNPN and SVGIG (reference sequence). Trimming cost V 1 base and J 4 bases; bases outside gene matches: 8. CDR3 sequence: CAWSGGLAGGSYYEQYF. The CDR3 DNA follows: TGTGCCTGGAGTGGGGGACTAGCGGGAGGAAGTTATTACGAGCAGTACTTC.

The genes are TRBV27 and TRBJ2-7, with D tentatively TRBD1 or TRBD2 (6 bases each). The CDR3 runs 14 residues. The V end was cut by 2 bases, the J end by 6 bases, with 14 bases between. Germline V gene sequence: CDR1 MNHEY, CDR2 SMNVEV (reference sequence). CDR3 nucleotide sequence: TGTGCCAGCAGTTTAAAGGGGGGCCGGGGCGAGCAGTACTTC. It is translated as CASSLKGGRGEQYF.